The 21 T cell receptor beta chains listed next were all sequenced from one sample in a study of CD8+ T cells in alopecia areata. The treatment denotes: oral pan-JAK inhibitor, 5-10 mg twice daily. As the sequencing template, cDNA was produced by extracting RNA and reverse transcribing it. The protocol was immunoSEQ multiplex PCR, while the TCRdb copy is restricted to in-frame clones and leaves out a portion. This table has roughly 200,000 clones, roughly 50% appearing once. The specimen was CD8+ T cells sorted from blood, collected at week 24, from a patient treated with tofacitinib. The receptors stem from a human donor with alopecia areata.

The chain carries TRBV9 and TRBJ2-7; the match to TRBD1 covers 9 bases. V shed 0 bases, J shed 2 bases, and the junction held 6 bases outside the gene matches. This CDR3 region has 16 residues. Germline CDR1 and CDR2: SGDLS and YYNGEE. CDR3: CASSVGGTGLTYEQYF. The CDR3 DNA reads TGTGCCAGCAGCGTAGGTGGGACAGGGCTTACCTACGAGCAGTACTTC.

This clone was seen only once. The CDR3 DNA is TGTGCCAGCAGTTTAGACCTGGGACTAGCGGGGAGGAATGAGCAGTTCTTC. Translated, it gives CASSLDLGLAGRNEQFF. The chain carries TRBV27 and TRBJ2-1, with 13 bases that match TRBD2. The CDR3 length is 17 residues. Per the germline V gene, CDR1 is MNHEY and CDR2 is SMNVEV (reference sequence). The trim removed 2 bases at V and 7 bases at J, leaving 8 bases unmatched.

This clone was seen just once. For the CDR3, the DNA is TGTGCCAGCAGCTTAGGGACGGCGGGGACCTTC. Translation gives CASSLGTAGTF. J is TRBJ1-2 and V is TRBV13; D not resolved. This CDR3 comprises 11 residues. V lost 0 bases to trimming and J lost 14 bases, with 10 bases between them. Germline loops: CDR1 PRHDT, CDR2 FYEKMQ (reference sequence).

The chain uses TRBV9 and TRBJ1-2, with 10 bases identical to TRBD1. The CDR3 loop spans 14 amino acids. Germline CDR1 and CDR2: SGDLS and YYNGEE. V was clipped by 3 bases and J by 3 bases; unmatched bases: 2. The CDR3 DNA reads TGTGCCAGCAGCGAGACAGGGGGCTACTATGGCTACACCTTC. This codes for CASSETGGYYGYTF.

The chain couples TRBV28 to TRBJ2-7, with D tentatively TRBD2 (5 bases). The germline V and J ends were trimmed by 4 bases and 5 bases, with 9 bases remaining between them. This CDR3 has 12 amino acids. Germline CDR1 and CDR2: MDHEN and SYDVKM. The CDR3 nucleotides read TGTGCCAGCAGTTCCATGCGGGACGAGCAGTACTTC. It translates to CASSSMRDEQYF.

This sequence joins TRBV19 and TRBJ1-2; the match to TRBD1 covers 10 bases. The length of the CDR3 is 14 residues. Trimming at V came to 3 bases and at J to 4 bases, leaving 2 bases not matched to a gene. Germline lookup yields CDR1 LNHDA and CDR2 SQIVND (reference sequence). DNA for the CDR3: TGTGCCAGTAGTATGGGGACAGGGGTCTATGGCTACACCTTC. Its protein is CASSMGTGVYGYTF.

This chain links TRBV15 with TRBJ2-5; D may be TRBD1 or TRBD2 (6 bases each). Germline CDR1 and CDR2: LNHNV and YYDKDF (reference sequence). The germline V and J ends were trimmed by 3 bases and 1 base, with 21 bases remaining between them. CDR3 size: 18 residues. The CDR3 spells CATSSRHVQGRIQETQYF. The CDR3 DNA sequence: TGTGCCACCAGCAGCCGCCATGTTCAGGGGAGGATCCAAGAGACCCAGTACTTC.

The chain couples TRBV15 to TRBJ1-6; D not resolved. V was clipped by 0 bases and J by 7 bases, with 10 bases between them. The length of the CDR3 is 15 residues. Per the germline V gene, CDR1 is LNHNV and CDR2 is YYDKDF (reference sequence). CDR3 in DNA: TGTGCCACCAGCAGAGATAGGGCGGTAAATTCACCCCTCCACTTT. It encodes CATSRDRAVNSPLHF.

This chain joins TRBV11-2 and TRBJ1-5; D is perhaps TRBD1 (5 bases). The CDR3 is made up of 15 amino acids. Trimming left V 0 bases short and J 5 bases short, with 11 bases between. Germline loops: CDR1 SGHAT, CDR2 FQNNGV. The CDR3 DNA reads TGTGCCAGCAGCTTAGATCCCGGGGGGGATCAGCCCCAGCATTTT. Amino acids: CASSLDPGGDQPQHF.

The V call is TRBV25-1, the J call TRBJ1-1; D is ambiguous. This CDR3 has 16 residues. Germline loops: CDR1 MGHDK, CDR2 SYGVNS. V lost 2 bases and J 3 bases, leaving 16 bases between the germline ends. The CDR3 is CASSETAARGDTEAFF. CDR3 coding DNA: TGTGCCAGCAGTGAAACCGCCGCGCGCGGGGACACTGAAGCTTTCTTT.

V is TRBV29-1 and J is TRBJ2-7; 7 bases agree with TRBD1. The germline gives CDR1 SQVTM, CDR2 ANQGSEA. The CDR3 extends over 14 amino acids. The ends lost 3 bases at V and 3 bases at J; junction bases unmatched: 8. The CDR3 DNA sequence: TGCAGCGTTGAGGCCGGGACAGAATACTACGAGCAGTACTTC. Its protein product is CSVEAGTEYYEQYF.

For the CDR3, the DNA is TGTGCCAGCTCACCGAGCTCCTACGAGCAGTACTTC. Protein product: CASSPSSYEQYF. The chain has TRBV18 and TRBJ2-7, with D uncertain. Trimming shortened V by 3 bases and J by 0 bases, and 3 bases separated the two germline ends. Germline V CDR1 and CDR2: KGHSH, LQKENI. The CDR3 length is 12 residues. Full variable domain (missing parts from reference TRBV18 and TRBJ2-7): NAGVMQNPRHLVRRRGQEARLRCSPMKGHSHVYWYRQLPEEGLKFMVYLQKENIIDESGMPKERFSAEFPKEGPSILRIQQVVRGDSAAYFCASSPSSYEQYFGPGTRLTVT.

This chain links TRBV6-5 with TRBJ1-2; a weak D match, TRBD1 (5 bases). Trimming removed 6 bases at V and 8 bases at J, with 19 bases between. CDR1 is MNHEY, CDR2 SVGAGI, per germline. This CDR3 comprises 14 residues. For the CDR3, the DNA is TGTGCCAGCAGCCCCCGGGCGGGGTGGGGCGGCTACACCTTC. Its translation: CASSPRAGWGGYTF.

This chain connects TRBV27 to TRBJ2-3; 11 nucleotides agree with TRBD2. V dropped 3 bases and J dropped 6; count of bases not matched to a gene: 5. The V gene's germline CDR1 is MNHEY and CDR2 SMNVEV (reference sequence). The CDR3 has 15 amino acids. Written as DNA, the CDR3 is TGTGCCAGCAGTTTTACTAGCGGGGGTGGCGATACGCAGTATTTT. Amino acid sequence: CASSFTSGGGDTQYF.

In nucleotides, the CDR3 is TGTGCCAGCAGCTTAGCGGGGGAATACACTGAAGCTTTCTTT. As protein: CASSLAGEYTEAFF. The chain employs TRBV7-9 and TRBJ1-1; TRBD1 might be the D (5 bases). CDR1 is SEHNR, CDR2 FQNEAQ, per germline (reference sequence). The length of the CDR3 is 14 residues. With 0 bases removed from V and 3 bases from J, the gap between germline ends came to 8 bases.

The V call is TRBV5-6, the J call TRBJ1-1, with 7 nucleotides matching TRBD1. Losses at the gene ends were 4 bases for V and 5 bases for J; bases not matched to a gene: 2. CDR3 length: 12 residues. Per germline, CDR1 SGHDT and CDR2 YYEEEE. CDR3 amino acids: CASSPQGTEAFF. CDR3 sequence (DNA): TGTGCCAGCAGCCCACAGGGGACTGAAGCTTTCTTT.

The chain has TRBV9 and TRBJ2-7; TRBD2 aligns across 8 bases. Germline V gene data show CDR1 as SGDLS and CDR2 as YYNGEE. The CDR3 loop spans 14 amino acids. V shed 4 bases and J 7 bases; nucleotides not matched to a gene: 10. The CDR3 here is CASSPRPSGGEQYF. CDR3 DNA: TGTGCCAGCAGCCCCCGCCCGAGCGGGGGAGAGCAGTACTTC.

As DNA, the CDR3 is TGTGCCAGCAGCCAAGGGTCTACGAACACTGAAGCTTTCTTT. Its translation: CASSQGSTNTEAFF. This sequence joins TRBV6-5 and TRBJ1-1; no definite D call. Trimming shortened V by 6 bases and J by 1 base, and 12 bases separated the two germline ends. The length of the CDR3 is 14 residues. Germline-derived CDR1 and CDR2 are MNHEY and SVGAGI.

This clone was counted a single time. The genes are TRBV4-3 and TRBJ1-2, with no clear D. This CDR3 has 15 amino acids. Per the germline V gene, CDR1 is LGHNA and CDR2 is YSLEER. V gave up 0 bases and J gave up 2 bases, with 10 bases separating them. The CDR3 DNA is TGCGCCAGCAGCCAAGATTGGTGGCAGAACTATGGCTACACCTTC. Encoded protein: CASSQDWWQNYGYTF.

Only a few counts were recorded for this clone. The V and J genes are TRBV9 and TRBJ1-2; possibly TRBD1 for D (5 bases). Germline V gene sequence: CDR1 SGDLS, CDR2 YYNGEE. This CDR3 is 14 amino acids long. The ends were cut back, 3 bases at V and 2 bases at J, with 11 bases in the middle. Here the CDR3 reads CASSGTQGNYGYTF. CDR3 nucleotide sequence: TGTGCCAGCAGCGGGACCCAGGGAAACTATGGCTACACCTTC.

This rearrangement joins TRBV6-8 to TRBJ2-2, with 11 bases fitting TRBD2. This CDR3 is 19 amino acids long. Germline V gene lookup returns CDR1 MNHGY and CDR2 SAAAGT. Trimming at V came to 0 bases and at J to 4 bases, leaving 10 bases not matched to a gene. The CDR3 is CASSYSRLAGGLTTGELFF. DNA for the CDR3: TGTGCCAGCAGTTACTCGAGGCTAGCGGGGGGACTAACCACCGGGGAGCTGTTTTTT.